A single sample is the source of the 23 T cell receptor beta chains below, sequenced in a study of T-cell reconstitution after alpha-beta-depleted transplantation in children. Unique molecular identifiers were incorporated when the TCRbeta library was constructed. TCRdb used MiXCR to reprocess the PCR reads, holding one entry per CDR3 protein. The sample consists of hundreds of thousands of distinct CDR3 sequences, 16% of them appearing once. This specimen consisted of PBMCs from the stem cell graft donor, obtained from the stem cell graft. These receptors were obtained from a human donor who donated a stem cell graft to a child with acute myeloid leukemia.

For this clonotype: One base away lies a much larger clone, so this may be a sequencing read error. The V call is TRBV29-1, the J call TRBJ1-1, with 12 bases aligning to TRBD1. This CDR3 spans 16 amino acids. The trim removed 7 bases at V and 0 bases at J, leaving 9 bases unmatched. CDR1 is SQVTM and CDR2 is ANQGSEA in the germline V gene. The CDR3 loop is CSAGTGGGNLNTEAFF. DNA for the CDR3: TGCAGCGCCGGGACAGGGGGCGGGAACCTGAACACTGAAGCTTTCTTT.

V is TRBV7-2 and J is TRBJ1-1, with TRBD1 identical over 8 bases. With V trimmed by 3 bases and J by 5 bases, 14 bases remained unmatched. Germline assignment: CDR1 SGHTA and CDR2 FQGNSA. The CDR3 runs 17 residues. CDR3 bases: TGTGCCAGCAGCTTTGGTTACAGGGGGGCGTTAGGGACTGAAGCTTTCTTT. The encoded protein is CASSFGYRGALGTEAFF. Filled out from reference TRBV7-2 and TRBJ1-1, the complete variable domain reads GAGVSQSPSNKVTEKGKDVELRCDPISGHTALYWYRQSLGQGLEFLIYFQGNSAPDKSGLPSDRFSAERTGGSVSTLTIQRTQQEDSAVYLCASSFGYRGALGTEAFFGQGTRLTVV.

The chain uses TRBV18 and TRBJ2-5; D is ambiguous. V lost 0 bases, J lost 2 bases, and 7 bases lay in between. The V gene's germline CDR1 is KGHSH and CDR2 LQKENI. The CDR3 is 14 residues long. The CDR3 reads CASSPPWQQETQYF. CDR3 nucleotides: TGTGCCAGCTCACCACCGTGGCAGCAAGAGACCCAGTACTTC.

The chain recombines TRBV5-1 with TRBJ2-2, with 8 bases aligning to TRBD1. Losses at the gene ends were 0 bases for V and 7 bases for J; bases not matched to a gene: 5. The CDR3 extends over 15 amino acids. CDR1 is SGHRS, CDR2 YFSETQ, per germline. CDR3 bases: TGCGCCAGCAGCTTGGACCCAGGGGGCGGCGGGGAGCTGTTTTTT. This encodes CASSLDPGGGGELFF.

This clonotype was observed many times. The V gene is TRBV20-1, the J gene TRBJ2-3; D is perhaps TRBD1 or TRBD2 (5 bases each). V lost 3 bases to trimming and J lost 1 base, with 11 bases between them. The CDR3 has 14 residues. Germline V gene lookup returns CDR1 DFQATT and CDR2 SNEGSKA (reference sequence). The CDR3 nucleotides read TGCAGTGCTAGTGGGGGTCTACGCACAGATACGCAGTATTTT. Translated: CSASGGLRTDTQYF.

The V call is TRBV4-1, the J call TRBJ2-1; TRBD2 matches 7 bases. The CDR3 has 15 amino acids. Germline V CDR1 and CDR2: MGHRA, YSYEKL. Trimming cost V 3 bases and J 3 bases; bases outside gene matches: 5. The CDR3 nucleotides are TGCGCCAGCAGCCAGGGGGAGCGGGGCTACAATGAGCAGTTCTTC. Encoded protein: CASSQGERGYNEQFF.

The table lists this clonotype with many counts. CDR3 bases: TGCAGCCTTTTTGGGACTAGCGCCTACAATGAGCAGTTCTTC. It yields the protein CSLFGTSAYNEQFF. The chain joins TRBV20-1 to TRBJ2-1; TRBD2 matches at 10 bases. CDR1 is DFQATT, CDR2 SNEGSKA, per germline (reference sequence). The CDR3 sequence is 14 residues long.

This clonotype was picked up a small number of times. This chain joins TRBV5-1 and TRBJ1-1; D remains unclear. V dropped 4 bases and J dropped 2 bases, with 15 bases sitting between them. Germline V gene data show CDR1 as SGHRS and CDR2 as YFSETQ. The CDR3 runs 15 residues. The CDR3 DNA reads as TGCGCCAGCAGCCCCCTTTTGAGTGGAAACACTGAAGCTTTCTTT. Protein sequence: CASSPLLSGNTEAFF.

The chain employs TRBV12-3 or TRBV12-4 and TRBJ2-3; 12 bases are a match to TRBD2. CDR3 length equals 18 residues. Trimming cost V 4 bases and J 2 bases; bases outside gene matches: 10. CDR3 sequence (DNA): TGTGCCAGCAGTTCGGGTTCGGCTAGCGGGGGGGCCACAGATACGCAGTATTTT. It translates to CASSSGSASGGATDTQYF.

This clonotype has just a few counts. This chain connects TRBV11-2 to TRBJ2-5; D is possibly TRBD2 (5 bases). V was pared by 3 bases and J by 7 bases, with 12 bases between. The germline V gene encodes CDR1 SGHAT and CDR2 FQNNGV. The CDR3 runs to 13 residues. Written as DNA, the CDR3 is TGTGCCAGCAGCTTCGGGGAACCGTGGACCCAGTACTTC. Its protein product is CASSFGEPWTQYF.

In this sample, this clonotype turned up a few times. The genes are TRBV6-5 and TRBJ2-2, with D perhaps TRBD1 (5 bases). The V and J ends lost 2 bases and 0 bases respectively, with 7 bases between them. The length of the CDR3 is 15 residues. The germline V gene has CDR1 MNHEY and CDR2 SVGAGI. This chain's CDR3 is CASSYTGPNTGELFF. The CDR3 DNA reads TGTGCCAGCAGTTACACAGGTCCGAACACCGGGGAGCTGTTTTTT.

The CDR3 region has the DNA TGTGCCAGCAGCCGACAGGGGAACATCGAGACCCAGTACTTC. Protein: CASSRQGNIETQYF. V gene TRBV28 combines with J gene TRBJ2-5; 8 bases map to TRBD1. The V gene end was trimmed by 6 bases and the J gene end by 5 bases; junction bases not matched to a gene: 8. CDR1 and CDR2 from the germline V gene are MDHEN and SYDVKM. The CDR3 consists of 14 residues.

The table lists this clonotype with many counts. J is TRBJ2-7 and V is TRBV29-1, with TRBD1 identical over 7 bases. The germline V gene encodes CDR1 SQVTM and CDR2 ANQGSEA. V dropped 8 bases and J dropped 3; count of bases not matched to a gene: 22. CDR3 size: 17 residues. CDR3 residues: CSLSALPPGQPNYEQYF. The CDR3 nucleotides are TGCAGCCTATCCGCCCTTCCTCCGGGACAGCCCAACTACGAGCAGTACTTC.

This clonotype occurred many times. V gene TRBV20-1 combines with J gene TRBJ2-1, with 11 positions matching TRBD2. This CDR3 has 15 residues. Germline loops: CDR1 DFQATT, CDR2 SNEGSKA (reference sequence). J was trimmed by 5 bases and V by 2 bases; bases with no gene match: 5. CDR3 sequence reads: CSARTPSGGHNEQFF. The CDR3 DNA reads TGCAGTGCTAGAACCCCTAGCGGGGGGCACAATGAGCAGTTCTTC.

This clonotype was found many times. The chain employs TRBV20-1 and TRBJ1-1; D not certain. This CDR3 is 14 amino acids long. The germline gives CDR1 DFQATT, CDR2 SNEGSKA (reference sequence). V lost 4 bases and J lost 0, with 12 bases in between. The CDR3 nucleotides are TGCAGTGCTAACGCGTATCCATTGAACACTGAAGCTTTCTTT. Translating gives CSANAYPLNTEAFF.

The table lists this clonotype with many counts. The J gene is TRBJ1-1, the V gene TRBV20-1, with D uncertain. CDR3 length equals 13 residues. V was cut by 3 bases and J by 4 bases, with 12 bases left in between. Germline V gives CDR1 DFQATT, CDR2 SNEGSKA (reference sequence). CDR3 DNA sequence: TGCAGTGCTAGTTTGGGTTGGGGCACTGAAGCTTTCTTT. Encoded protein: CSASLGWGTEAFF.

This clonotype was counted at least ten times. The V and J genes are TRBV7-6 and TRBJ1-1; TRBD1 agrees at 8 bases. Germline V CDR1 and CDR2: SGHVS, FNYEAQ. This CDR3 contains 13 residues. V gave up 5 bases and J gave up 4 bases; unmatched junction bases: 3. CDR3 protein: CASSRTGSTEAFF. The CDR3, as DNA: TGTGCCAGCAGCCGGACAGGGAGCACTGAAGCTTTCTTT.

This clonotype was detected a few times. This chain links TRBV3-1 with TRBJ1-1, with a possible D match to TRBD1 (6 bases). There are 13 residues in the CDR3. Trimming stripped 5 bases from V and 6 bases from J, with 13 bases between. Germline loops: CDR1 LGHDT, CDR2 YNNKEL (reference sequence). CDR3 DNA: TGTGCCAGCAGCGCCGGACAGCTAGCTGAAGCTTTCTTT. As protein: CASSAGQLAEAFF.

In its sample, this clonotype was seen many times. The chain uses TRBV6-1 and TRBJ1-2; 7 bases map to TRBD1. J gave up 7 bases and V 6 bases, and 11 bases lay outside the gene matches. Germline loops: CDR1 MNHNS, CDR2 SASEGT. The CDR3 is 14 residues long. The CDR3 sequence is CASSLTPGQTGYTF. The CDR3 coding sequence is TGTGCCAGCAGCCTAACCCCGGGACAGACTGGCTACACCTTC.

The chain couples TRBV10-3 to TRBJ2-3, with 7 bases lining up with TRBD1. This CDR3 has 16 amino acids. Germline CDR1 is ENHRY and CDR2 is SYGVKD. J lost 0 bases, V lost 1 base, and 4 bases had no gene match. The CDR3 nucleotides read TGTGCCATCAGTGAGTGGGACAGAAGGAGCACAGATACGCAGTATTTT. It specifies CAISEWDRRSTDTQYF.

The chain recombines TRBV12-3 or TRBV12-4 with TRBJ2-2, with 10 bases matching TRBD2. V dropped 2 bases and J dropped 3; count of bases not matched to a gene: 9. CDR3 length: 18 amino acids. CDR3 loop: CASSLIGLAGAYTGELFF. For the CDR3, the DNA is TGTGCCAGCAGTTTAATAGGGCTAGCGGGGGCTTACACCGGGGAGCTGTTTTTT.

The chain uses TRBV11-2 and TRBJ2-2; D might be TRBD1 (6 bases). Germline V CDR1 and CDR2: SGHAT, FQNNGV. The CDR3 covers 14 residues. With 8 bases removed from V and 5 bases from J, the gap between germline ends came to 15 bases. The CDR3 nucleotides are TGTGCCAGCCTTTCAGGGACAAGGACCGGGGAGCTGTTTTTT. Translated: CASLSGTRTGELFF.

This clonotype was recorded at least ten times. This chain links TRBV6-5 with TRBJ1-3, with D possibly TRBD1 on 5 matching bases. Trimming shortened V by 2 bases and J by 0 bases, and 14 bases separated the two germline ends. The CDR3 contains 17 residues. Germline CDR1 is MNHEY and CDR2 is SVGAGI. CDR3 in amino acids: CASSYVSQGPSGNTIYF. The CDR3 region has the DNA TGTGCCAGCAGTTACGTTTCCCAGGGACCCTCTGGAAACACCATATATTTT.